The clone carrying this T cell receptor beta chain occurred a few times. Its antigen remains unidentified. TCRdb reanalysed the RT-PCR reads using MiXCR and keeps one entry per CDR3 protein. Here the sample spans 300,000 to 350,000 distinct CDR3 sequences, 22% being singletons. These data originate in a study of response to subunit inactivated influenza vaccine. Study-level points and caveats: Few additional T cells are recruited per seasonal influenza vaccination, authors suggested.

Source: PBMCs from blood, taken about 20 months after vaccination. The sequence was collected from a man aged 50 to 75 who received an inactivated influenza vaccine.

The CDR3 sequence: CASSPDGQGGDGYTF. In DNA form, the CDR3 reads TGTGCCAGCAGCCCAGACGGACAGGGAGGGGATGGCTACACCTTC. The rearrangement links TRBV5-5 to TRBJ1-2; 8 bases are shared with TRBD1. This CDR3 contains 15 residues. Trimming removed 4 bases from V and 6 bases from J; junction bases left unmatched: 11. Germline-derived CDR1 and CDR2 are SGHKS and YYEKEE (reference sequence).